This T cell receptor beta chain came from a study of identical twins. This clonotype occurred many times. Its antigen is not identified. One entry per CDR3 protein, called by TCRdb with MiXCR from the 5' RACE reads. The sample contains roughly 260,000 distinct CDR3 sequences, 6% to 8% of which appear only once. The study, taken as a whole, reports: For out-of-frame alpha sequences shared by twins, low generation probability was in excess.

These data were likewise used in another study, on yellow fever vaccine responses in identical twins.

Sequencing input: CD8+ T cells sorted from blood. This clonotype originated in a woman aged 18 to 35 in good health.

The DNA of the CDR3 is TGCAGCGTTGAAGAGGAGGGTTATGGCACCGGGGAGCTGTTTTTT. Translating gives CSVEEEGYGTGELFF. The chain joins TRBV29-1 to TRBJ2-2, with TRBD2 as a possible D gene (6 bases). V was shortened by 0 bases and J by 4 bases, with 12 bases between the two germline ends. CDR3 size: 15 residues. Germline CDR1 SQVTM, CDR2 ANQGSEA.